Sequencing of this T cell receptor beta chain was carried out in a study of cytotoxic CD8 clonotypes in ibrutinib-treated CLL. Points from the study as a whole: Age-matched healthy donor levels were exceeded by baseline clonality, which tracked circulating CD8+ T-cell counts.

To note about this clone: Its matching antigen is unknown.

The germline V gene encodes CDR1 SGHDT and CDR2 YYEEEE. V was clipped by 1 base and J by 0 bases, with 10 bases between them. The CDR3 loop spans 15 amino acids. Clones were read by immunoSEQ multiplex PCR, and TCRdb kept only the in-frame ones, dropping some. Of 130,000 or so clones in the sample, roughly 80% were seen once. The chain links TRBV5-6 to TRBJ1-2; no clear D gene. The sample in question was PBMCs, obtained after 12 months of ibrutinib treatment. The receptor comes from a human donor with chronic lymphocytic leukemia. The CDR3 DNA reads as TGTGCCAGCAGCTTGCGGACGGTAGCTAACTATGGCTACACCTTC. Residues: CASSLRTVANYGYTF.